The 21 T cell receptor beta chains reported below all come from one sample, sequenced in a study of low-dose radiotherapy and immunotherapy resistance in tumors. Time point noted: after trial treatment. Indicated treatment: LDRT plus nivolumab, ipilimumab, low-dose cyclophosphamide and aspirin (RACIN trial). Gene-specific TRAV and TRBV primers were used for first-strand cDNA, covering alpha and beta chains. It was with a constant-region primer and a V-primer adapter that TCRs were amplified over approximately 18 PCR cycles. TCRdb re-called the reads with MiXCR, one entry per CDR3 protein. The table includes approximately 84,000 distinct CDR3 sequences, about 17% detected once. The material was PBMCs, obtained after low-dose radiotherapy plus immunotherapy. Receptors were obtained from a male donor with prostate cancer.

Concerning this clonotype: A much bigger clone sits one base away, suggesting this may be a read error. This chain connects TRBV28 to TRBJ2-1, with D perhaps matching TRBD1 (8 bases). The CDR3 is 16 amino acids. CDR1 is MDHEN, CDR2 SYDVKM, per germline. The CDR3: CANSPGQGGNYNEQFF. Here the CDR3 DNA reads TGTGCCAACAGTCCAGGACAGGGAGGGAACTACAATGAGCAGTTCTTC.

This clonotype came up a few times. The gene calls are TRBV7-2 and TRBJ2-7; D perhaps matches TRBD1 (6 bases). The CDR3 has 12 residues. In germline, CDR1 is SGHTA, CDR2 FQGNSA. Trimming left V 0 bases short and J 10 bases short, with 10 bases between. CDR3 amino acids: CASSLAGQIQYF. In DNA, the CDR3 is TGTGCCAGCAGCTTAGCCGGACAGATACAGTACTTC. Full variable domain (missing parts from reference TRBV7-2 and TRBJ2-7): GAGVSQSPSNKVTEKGKDVELRCDPISGHTALYWYRQSLGQGLEFLIYFQGNSAPDKSGLPSDRFSAERTGGSVSTLTIQRTQQEDSAVYLCASSLAGQIQYFGPGTRLTVT.

At least ten counts were recorded for this clonotype. As DNA, the CDR3 is TGTGCCAGCAGCCCACAGATTGGCAATGAAAAACTGTTTTTT. This encodes CASSPQIGNEKLFF. This sequence joins TRBV7-2 and TRBJ1-4; D gene ambiguous. The germline gives CDR1 SGHTA, CDR2 FQGNSA. Trimming pared 5 bases from V and 5 bases from J, leaving 12 bases between. The CDR3 length is 14 residues.

This clonotype was found many times. This chain joins TRBV5-1 and TRBJ2-2; D not resolved. Germline V gene data show CDR1 as SGHRS and CDR2 as YFSETQ. V gave up 4 bases and J gave up 3 bases, with 13 bases separating them. This CDR3 spans 15 amino acids. This CDR3 is CASSQDMSYTGELFF. In nucleotides, the CDR3 is TGCGCCAGCAGCCAAGATATGAGTTACACCGGGGAGCTGTTTTTT.

This clonotype was recorded at least ten times. V gene TRBV2 combines with J gene TRBJ2-2, with D possibly being TRBD1 (6 bases). Germline CDR1 reads SNHLY; CDR2 reads FYNNEI. This CDR3 is built from 14 residues. Deletions cut 3 bases from V and 6 bases from J, with 11 bases between. CDR3 protein: CASSDQGRAGELFF. As DNA, the CDR3 is TGTGCCAGCAGTGACCAGGGGCGGGCCGGGGAGCTGTTTTTT.

This clonotype was seen many times. The gene calls are TRBV4-3 and TRBJ2-7; either TRBD1 or TRBD2 may fit D (5 bases each). This CDR3 has 15 amino acids. The ends were cut back, 0 bases at V and 6 bases at J, with 15 bases in the middle. Germline V CDR1 and CDR2: LGHNA, YSLEER. CDR3 region: CASSQDPGRSSEQYF. CDR3 nucleotide sequence: TGCGCCAGCAGCCAAGACCCGGGACGGTCGTCCGAGCAGTACTTC.

This clonotype appeared many times. The V gene is TRBV6-5, the J gene TRBJ2-1; 7 bases are shared with TRBD2. The CDR3 totals 15 residues. Trimming took 2 bases from V and 8 from J; bases not matched to a gene: 9. Germline loops: CDR1 MNHEY, CDR2 SVGAGI. CDR3 loop: CASSYGASGLDEQFF. CDR3 in DNA: TGTGCCAGCAGTTACGGGGCTAGCGGTCTTGATGAGCAGTTCTTC.

This clonotype was observed at least ten times. CDR3 region: CASSQRSGRETQYF. Here the CDR3 DNA reads TGTGCCAGCAGCCAACGGAGCGGGAGAGAGACCCAGTACTTC. J is TRBJ2-5 and V is TRBV14; 8 bases are shared with TRBD2. Losses at the gene ends were 2 bases for V and 4 bases for J; bases not matched to a gene: 3. Germline V gives CDR1 SGHDN, CDR2 FVKESK. There are 14 residues in the CDR3.

The sample holds many counts of this clonotype. The V gene is TRBV5-1, the J gene TRBJ2-6; TRBD1 is a possible D gene (5 bases). The germline V and J ends were trimmed by 0 bases and 0 bases, with 10 bases remaining between them. This CDR3 has 17 residues. The germline V gene encodes CDR1 SGHRS and CDR2 YFSETQ. CDR3 DNA: TGCGCCAGCAGCTTGGAGGTGGGGCCCTCTGGGGCCAACGTCCTGACTTTC. As protein: CASSLEVGPSGANVLTF.

This clonotype showed up many times. CDR3 protein: CASSGSYYGGGYTF. The CDR3 DNA reads as TGTGCCAGCAGCGGAAGCTACTACGGGGGCGGCTACACCTTC. This chain links TRBV28 with TRBJ1-2, with D perhaps matching TRBD1 (6 bases). Germline lookup yields CDR1 MDHEN and CDR2 SYDVKM. The CDR3 is 14 residues long. V shed 6 bases and J shed 8 bases, with 19 bases lying between them.

This clonotype was seen ten or more times. The chain joins TRBV19 to TRBJ1-2; 7 nucleotides line up with TRBD1. After removal of 6 bases from V and 2 bases from J, the junction contained 3 bases not matched to a gene. The V gene's germline CDR1 is LNHDA and CDR2 SQIVND (reference sequence). The CDR3 runs 13 residues. This CDR3 is CASSTGANYGYTF. In nucleotides, the CDR3 is TGTGCCAGTAGCACAGGGGCGAACTATGGCTACACCTTC.

This clonotype was counted only a few times. The chain couples TRBV7-2 to TRBJ2-1, with 12 bases lining up with TRBD2. Germline trimming cut 4 bases from V and 5 bases from J; bases unmatched to any gene: 3. Germline assignment: CDR1 SGHTA and CDR2 FQGNSA. The length of the CDR3 is 15 residues. The chain's CDR3 is CASSSSSGRDNEQFF. The CDR3 nucleotides are TGTGCCAGCAGCTCGTCTAGCGGGAGGGACAATGAGCAGTTCTTC.

This clonotype was found many times. This chain joins TRBV29-1 and TRBJ1-2; D perhaps matches TRBD1 (5 bases). The CDR3 length is 14 residues. Looked up from germline, CDR1 is SQVTM and CDR2 is ANQGSEA. V was shortened by 2 bases and J by 4 bases, with 14 bases between the two germline ends. The CDR3 region has the DNA TGCAGCGTTGAACGAGACAGCCCGATCTATGGCTACACCTTC. Translated: CSVERDSPIYGYTF.

This chain joins TRBV29-1 and TRBJ1-2; TRBD1 matches 7 bases. Germline V gene lookup returns CDR1 SQVTM and CDR2 ANQGSEA. The CDR3 extends over 13 amino acids. The V segment lost 6 bases and the J segment 4 bases; nucleotides outside the gene matches: 8. The CDR3 DNA sequence: TGCAGCGTGGTAGAACAGGGGACCTATGGCTACACCTTC. Its translation is CSVVEQGTYGYTF.

This clonotype was recorded many times. The chain joins TRBV6-2 or TRBV6-3 to TRBJ2-7; 13 bases are shared with TRBD2. This CDR3 region has 13 residues. Germline-derived CDR1 and CDR2 are MNHEY and SVGEGT. Trimming took 5 bases from V and 7 from J; bases not matched to a gene: 2. The CDR3 sequence: CASSRLAGGEQYF. The CDR3 nucleotides read TGTGCCAGCAGTCGACTAGCGGGAGGTGAGCAGTACTTC.

Ten or more counts support this clonotype. This chain links TRBV15 with TRBJ2-3, with 9 bases that match TRBD2. Losses at the gene ends were 1 base for V and 5 bases for J; bases not matched to a gene: 7. Germline V lookup: CDR1 LNHNV, CDR2 YYDKDF (reference sequence). This CDR3 comprises 16 residues. CDR3 nucleotide sequence: TGTGCCACCAGCAGAGGGGTAGCGGGAGTTTTAGATACGCAGTATTTT. Translated: CATSRGVAGVLDTQYF.

At least ten counts were recorded for this clonotype. The chain is built from TRBV6-4 and TRBJ1-4, with a tentative D call TRBD1 (6 bases). Trimming removed 5 bases at V and 10 bases at J, with 11 bases between. The V gene's germline CDR1 is MRHNA and CDR2 SNTAGT. This CDR3 region has 12 residues. The CDR3 sequence: CASSNPRGKLFF. The CDR3 DNA sequence: TGTGCCAGCAGTAACCCCAGGGGAAAACTGTTTTTT.

This clonotype was detected ten times or more. V usage is TRBV27 and J usage is TRBJ1-5, with D possibly TRBD1 on 5 matching bases. Trimming shortened V by 6 bases and J by 7 bases, and 13 bases separated the two germline ends. CDR1 is MNHEY, CDR2 SMNVEV, per germline (reference sequence). The CDR3 has 13 amino acids. CDR3 loop: CASSPMTAQPQHF. CDR3 DNA sequence: TGTGCCAGCAGCCCTATGACAGCGCAGCCCCAGCATTTT.

With respect to this clonotype: A far larger clone is just one base off, so this is likely a read error. This chain uses TRBV7-9 with TRBJ2-1, with TRBD2 as a possible D gene (6 bases). Per germline, CDR1 SEHNR and CDR2 FQNEAQ (reference sequence). This CDR3 region has 17 residues. Trimming cost V 2 bases and J 4 bases, with 18 bases left between them. The CDR3 protein is CASSLRRSTGAYNEQFF. The CDR3 DNA is TGTGCCAGCAGCTTACGTCGTTCAACGGGAGCTTACAATGAGCAGTTCTTC.

This clonotype appeared many times. J is TRBJ2-2 and V is TRBV11-2; 8 nucleotides match TRBD2. The CDR3 covers 16 residues. CDR1 and CDR2 (germline): SGHAT, FQNNGV. V lost 5 bases, J lost 2 bases, and 7 bases stayed unmatched. The DNA of the CDR3 is TGTGCCAGCAGCCCGAGGGGGACTAGTAACACCGGGGAGCTGTTTTTT. It translates to CASSPRGTSNTGELFF.

V usage is TRBV5-1 and J usage is TRBJ2-6, with 8 positions matching TRBD1. CDR3 length equals 15 residues. J gave up 1 base and V 5 bases, and 2 bases lay outside the gene matches. Looked up from germline, CDR1 is SGHRS and CDR2 is YFSETQ. The CDR3 nucleotides read TGCGCCAGCAGACAGGGGGAATCTGGGGCCAACGTCCTGACTTTC. The encoded protein is CASRQGESGANVLTF. Filled out from reference TRBV5-1 and TRBJ2-6, the complete variable domain reads KAGVTQTPRYLIKTRGQQVTLSCSPISGHRSVSWYQQTPGQGLQFLFEYFSETQRNKGNFPGRFSGRQFSNSRSEMNVSTLELGDSALYLCASRQGESGANVLTFGAGSRLTVL.